This TCR beta chain is from a study of CXCR3-negative and CXCR3-positive naive CD8 T cells. This CDR3 has 13 amino acids. Germline V CDR1 and CDR2: SGHVS, FNYEAQ. The method, 5' RACE with UMI labels, was used to prepare the TRB cDNA libraries. TCRdb re-called the 5' RACE reads and catalogs CDR3 proteins one per entry, DNA excluded. The sample has roughly 100,000 distinct CDR3 sequences. The sequenced sample was naive CXCR3- CD8+ T cells from blood. Subset described: CD45RO-CCR7+CD27+CD95- naive CD8+ T cells lacking CXCR3 (TNR3-). The chain joins TRBV7-6 to TRBJ2-7. The clonotype was recovered from a human donor in good health. Some clones in this sample may be carry-over from other donors' samples. The CDR3 region is CASSLGWDYEQYF. Full variable domain (remainder filled in from reference TRBV7-6 and TRBJ2-7): GAGVSQSPRYKVTKRGQDVALRCDPISGHVSLYWYRQALGQGPEFLTYFNYEAQQDKSGLPNDRFSAERPEGSISTLTIQRTEQRDSAMYRCASSLGWDYEQYFGPGTRLTVT.